Below, 8 T cell receptor beta chains from the same sample are listed, as sequenced in a study of sequential checkpoint blockade in melanoma. Treatment meaning: randomized to nivolumab then ipilimumab (arm A) or the reverse (arm B). Profiling relied on immunoSEQ multiplex PCR, and the TCRdb table lists in-frame clones only, not all of them. Of 1,500 to 2,500 clones listed, just over 20% are singletons. Sequencing used tumor tissue (inferred from file names), obtained from a patient given nivolumab and ipilimumab in sequence. The source is a human donor with melanoma.

By share, this clone ranks as medium-sized. The chain joins TRBV11-3 to TRBJ1-6; TRBD1 might be the D (6 bases). This CDR3 comprises 16 residues. CDR1 and CDR2 from the germline V gene are SGHNT and YENEEA. V was pared by 3 bases and J by 5 bases, with 14 bases between. CDR3 sequence: CASSLGAQIHNSPLHF. The CDR3 nucleotides read TGTGCCAGCAGCTTGGGGGCACAGATCCATAATTCACCCCTCCACTTT. The full variable domain, its missing parts supplied by reference TRBV11-3 and TRBJ1-6, is EAGVVQSPRYKIIEKKQPVAFWCNPISGHNTLYWYLQNLGQGPELLIRYENEEAVDDSQLPKDRFSAERLKGVDSTLKIQPAELGDSAVYLCASSLGAQIHNSPLHFGNGTRLTVT.

The sample holds many counts of this clone. The CDR3 is CASSSSGTGGETQYF. Here the CDR3 DNA reads TGTGCCAGCAGCTCCTCCGGGACAGGGGGGGAGACCCAGTACTTC. The genes are TRBV11-3 and TRBJ2-5, with 11 positions matching TRBD1. The CDR3 sequence is 15 residues long. Germline values: CDR1 SGHNT, CDR2 YENEEA. The V gene end was trimmed by 4 bases and the J gene end by 5 bases; junction bases not matched to a gene: 6.

In its sample, this clone ranks as medium-sized (0.01 to 0.1%). The chain carries TRBV6-8 and TRBJ2-1; tentatively, D is TRBD1 (6 bases). The germline V and J ends were trimmed by 6 bases and 0 bases, with 15 bases remaining between them. CDR1 and CDR2 (germline): MNHGY, SAAAGT. This CDR3 has 16 residues. The CDR3 sequence is CASRKTGYSSYNEQFF. The DNA of the CDR3 is TGTGCCAGCAGAAAAACAGGGTACAGCTCCTACAATGAGCAGTTCTTC.

The chain joins TRBV15 to TRBJ1-5; possibly TRBD1 for D (6 bases). This CDR3 contains 15 residues. The germline CDR1 and CDR2 sequences are LNHNV and YYDKDF (reference sequence). The V end lost 0 bases, the J end lost 7 bases, and 13 bases lay between the germline ends. The CDR3 coding sequence is TGTGCCACCAGCAGAGATCGGCACAGGGCACAGCCCCAGCATTTT. Its protein product is CATSRDRHRAQPQHF.

This clone was seen a handful of times. The chain is built from TRBV19 and TRBJ2-1; D is uncertain. Trimming took 6 bases from V and 14 from J, leaving 17 bases between them. The CDR3 is 12 amino acids. Germline V CDR1 and CDR2: LNHDA, SQIVND (reference sequence). The CDR3 DNA reads TGTGCCAGTAGCAATCAAGGACGTACCAAGTTCTTC. Its protein is CASSNQGRTKFF.

CDR3 loop: CATSGLSQGEQYF. CDR3 nucleotide sequence: TGTGCCACCTCGGGACTTTCTCAAGGCGAGCAGTACTTC. The chain uses TRBV6-8 and TRBJ2-7, with D possibly matching TRBD2 (6 bases). The germline V gene encodes CDR1 MNHGY and CDR2 SAAAGT. Trimming took 10 bases from V and 6 from J, leaving 19 bases between them. The CDR3 sequence is 13 residues long.

This clone counts as medium-sized. The V call is TRBV11-3, the J call TRBJ2-3; D perhaps matches TRBD2 (6 bases). Deletions cut 7 bases from V and 8 bases from J, with 19 bases between. The CDR3 runs 14 residues. Germline V gives CDR1 SGHNT, CDR2 YENEEA. As DNA, the CDR3 is TGTGCCAGCATGACTAGAGGGGAAATTTCTACGCAGTATTTT. This codes for CASMTRGEISTQYF.

By share of the sample, this clone is medium-sized. The chain couples TRBV6-8 to TRBJ1-5; 9 nucleotides line up with TRBD1. The V segment lost 4 bases and the J segment 4 bases; nucleotides outside the gene matches: 8. The CDR3 totals 16 residues. Germline V gene data show CDR1 as MNHGY and CDR2 as SAAAGT. The CDR3 DNA is TGTGCCAGCAGTTTCGCCGGGACAGGGAGTAATCAGCCCCAGCATTTT. Its protein product is CASSFAGTGSNQPQHF.